A selection of T cell receptor beta chains follows, all from one sample in a study of blood T cell repertoires in COVID-19. The assay was immunoSEQ multiplex PCR, and TCRdb's table has in-frame clones only and misses some. The sample lists roughly 350,000 clones, 85% occurring once. Sequenced sample: peripheral blood. The receptors derive from a young woman with acute or convalescent COVID-19. Both conserved end residues are part of each CDR3. Fields, in order: J gene, D gene, clone size, V gene, CDR3 protein, CDR3 DNA. The D gene is left open where the match is weak. Clone size is shown for a subset of rows, as once, few, many or a class of expanded clone.

TRBJ1-2,TRBD1,-,TRBV2,CASSDRGYGYTF,TGTGCCAGCAGTGACAGGGGGTATGGCTACACCTTC
TRBJ1-5,-,-,TRBV14,CASSQVQGSNQPQHF,TGTGCCAGCAGCCAAGTTCAGGGTAGCAATCAGCCCCAGCATTTT
TRBJ1-1,-,-,TRBV5-4,CASSFRNTEAFF,TGTGCCAGCAGCTTTCGGAACACTGAAGCTTTCTTT
TRBJ1-1,TRBD1,-,TRBV7-9,CASSLLGQAPEAFF,TGTGCCAGCAGCTTATTAGGACAGGCCCCCGAAGCTTTCTTT
TRBJ1-4,-,-,TRBV5-1,CASSLYKGANEKLFF,TGCGCCAGCAGCTTGTATAAGGGGGCTAATGAAAAACTGTTTTTT
TRBJ2-7,-,-,TRBV4-1,CASSLTEHYEQYF,TGCGCCAGCAGCCTTACAGAGCACTACGAGCAGTACTTC
TRBJ2-1,TRBD1,-,TRBV7-2,CASSPGTGYGEQFF,TGTGCCAGCAGCCCAGGGACAGGTTATGGTGAGCAGTTCTTC
TRBJ1-6,-,-,TRBV5-6,CASSEKGRGSSPLHF,TGTGCCAGCAGCGAAAAGGGCAGGGGAAGTTCACCCCTCCACTTT
TRBJ1-2,-,-,TRBV18,CASSPQVHRWIGGYTF,TGTGCCAGCTCACCGCAGGTTCATCGTTGGATCGGTGGCTACACCTTC
TRBJ2-7,-,-,TRBV19,CASSIGGSQNYEQYF,TGTGCCAGTAGTATTGGGGGGAGCCAAAACTACGAGCAGTACTTC
TRBJ2-7,-,many,TRBV7-9,CASSDYRERSYEQYF,TGTGCCAGCAGCGACTACAGGGAAAGGTCCTACGAGCAGTACTTC
TRBJ2-1,TRBD1,-,TRBV24-1,CATSDEGTGVNEQFF,TGTGCCACCAGTGATGAGGGGACAGGGGTCAATGAGCAGTTCTTC
TRBJ2-7,-,-,TRBV7-9,CASSPPTPNYEQYF,TGTGCCAGCAGCCCTCCGACACCTAACTACGAGCAGTACTTC
TRBJ2-3,TRBD2,once,TRBV2,CASSDGLAESTDTQYF,TGTGCCAGCAGTGATGGACTAGCGGAAAGCACAGATACGCAGTATTTT
TRBJ2-2,-,-,TRBV19,CASSMDISNTGELFF,TGTGCCAGTAGTATGGACATTTCGAACACCGGGGAGCTGTTTTTT
TRBJ2-1,TRBD2,-,TRBV4-2,CASSHGFPGLAGEQFF,TGTGCCAGCAGCCATGGCTTTCCGGGACTAGCGGGTGAGCAGTTCTTC
TRBJ1-6,TRBD1,-,TRBV5-1,CASSFQGQGASPLHF,TGCGCCAGCAGCTTTCAGGGACAGGGGGCCTCACCCCTCCACTTT
TRBJ2-2,-,few,TRBV28,CASRVRGVGELFF,TGTGCCAGCAGAGTCAGGGGTGTCGGGGAGCTGTTTTTT
TRBJ2-2,-,-,TRBV7-8,CASSLDGRQNTGELFF,TGTGCCAGCAGCTTAGACGGCAGGCAGAACACCGGGGAGCTGTTTTTT
TRBJ1-5,TRBD1,few,TRBV28,CASSFTHYRGSNQPQHF,TGTGCCAGCAGTTTCACGCACTACAGGGGGAGCAATCAGCCCCAGCATTTT
TRBJ1-5,TRBD1,once,TRBV20-1,CSASQGVGQPQHF,TGCAGTGCTAGTCAGGGGGTCGGTCAGCCCCAGCATTTT
TRBJ1-1,-,-,TRBV7-6,CASSSERGTEAFF,TGTGCCAGCAGCTCCGAGAGGGGGACTGAAGCTTTCTTT
TRBJ1-6,-,-,TRBV18,CASSPSLPTGNSPLHF,TGTGCCAGCTCACCTAGCTTACCTACTGGAAATTCACCCCTCCACTTT
TRBJ1-5,TRBD1,few,TRBV7-3,CASSSGTGGLERNQPQHF,TGTGCCAGCAGCTCCGGGACAGGGGGTTTGGAGCGCAATCAGCCCCAGCATTTT
TRBJ1-1,-,-,TRBV30,CAWDLGGGLNTEAFF,TGTGCCTGGGACCTAGGCGGGGGGCTGAACACTGAAGCTTTCTTT
TRBJ2-3,-,once,TRBV5-1,CASSLGQMQLDTQYF,TGCGCCAGCAGTTTAGGACAGATGCAGCTCGATACGCAGTATTTT
TRBJ2-1,TRBD2,-,TRBV7-2,CASSLEGLVGEQFF,TGTGCCAGCAGCTTAGAGGGACTAGTAGGTGAGCAGTTCTTC
TRBJ1-1,-,-,TRBV27,CASSLFSGPTEAFF,TGTGCCAGCAGTTTATTTTCGGGTCCCACTGAAGCTTTCTTT
TRBJ1-2,TRBD1,-,TRBV11-1,CASSLGEGANYGYTF,TGTGCCAGCAGCTTAGGAGAGGGGGCGAACTATGGCTACACCTTC
TRBJ1-1,-,-,TRBV12-3/TRBV12-4,CASSARGGAFF,TGTGCCAGCAGTGCACGGGGAGGAGCTTTCTTT
TRBJ2-7,TRBD1,-,TRBV9,CASGDRQGPMPSYEQYF,TGTGCCAGCGGGGATAGACAGGGGCCAATGCCCTCCTACGAGCAGTACTTC
TRBJ1-5,-,-,TRBV6-6,CASSPRGNQPQHF,TGTGCCAGCAGTCCGAGGGGCAATCAGCCCCAGCATTTT
TRBJ2-1,TRBD2,-,TRBV28,CASSSRLAESYNEQFF,TGTGCCAGCAGTTCCCGACTAGCGGAGTCCTACAATGAGCAGTTCTTC